The entry that follows covers one T cell receptor beta chain sequence. The data were obtained in a study of blood T cell repertoires in COVID-19. For the study at large: Specimens from acute and convalescent COVID-19 originated in the United States, Italy and Spain. Nucleic acid was either cDNA or gDNA, and it came from T cells, B-cell-depleted T cells, or PBMCs.

Trimming removed 7 bases from V and 4 bases from J, with 11 bases in between. This CDR3 contains 14 residues. Per the germline V gene, CDR1 is ENHRY and CDR2 is SYGVKD. Seattle cases were enrolled at active infection and followed longitudinally. Per the original methods: Reference gene primers were amplified, and this amplification served to estimate nucleated cell counts. The assay was immunoSEQ multiplex PCR, and TCRdb's table has in-frame clones only and misses some. The V and J calls and the clone size are those of that table, but D and trimming were determined from the DNA. The sample yields some 180,000 clones, around four fifths seen once.

The sample comprised peripheral blood. The chain links TRBV10-3 to TRBJ1-6; D is perhaps TRBD1 (6 bases). The clonotype originates from an elderly woman with COVID-19, enrolled during active disease. For the CDR3, the DNA is TGTGCCATCACCTCAGGGGCTTATAATTCACCCCTCCACTTT. This translates into CAITSGAYNSPLHF.